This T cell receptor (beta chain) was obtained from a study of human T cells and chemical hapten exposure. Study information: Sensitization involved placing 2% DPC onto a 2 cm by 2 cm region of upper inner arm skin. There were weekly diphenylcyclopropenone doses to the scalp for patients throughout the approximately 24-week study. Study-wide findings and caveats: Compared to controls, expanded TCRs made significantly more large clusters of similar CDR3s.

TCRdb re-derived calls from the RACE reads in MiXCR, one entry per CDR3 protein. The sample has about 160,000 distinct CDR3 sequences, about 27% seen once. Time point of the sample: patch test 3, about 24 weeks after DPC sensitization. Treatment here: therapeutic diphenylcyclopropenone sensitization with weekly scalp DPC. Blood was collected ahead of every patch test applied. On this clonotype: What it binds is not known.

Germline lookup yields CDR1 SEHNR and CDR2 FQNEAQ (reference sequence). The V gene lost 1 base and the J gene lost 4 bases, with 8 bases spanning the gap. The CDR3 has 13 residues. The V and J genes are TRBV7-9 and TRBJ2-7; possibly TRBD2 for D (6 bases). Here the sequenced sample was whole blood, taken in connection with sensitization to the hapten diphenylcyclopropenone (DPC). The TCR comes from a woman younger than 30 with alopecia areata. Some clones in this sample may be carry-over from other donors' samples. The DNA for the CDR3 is TGTGCCAGCAGCTTAGTGGAGGGATACGAGCAGTACTTC. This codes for CASSLVEGYEQYF.